The source of this T cell receptor beta chain is a study of T cell repertoires in cytomegalovirus infection. TCRdb fed the reads into MiXCR, producing one record per CDR3 protein. Among around 630,000 distinct CDR3 sequences, 20% to 25% were seen once, and the ten largest hold approximately 8%. This clonotype has only a few counts. No antigen is known for it. Notes on the study in general: CMV-specific TCR beta clonotypes restricted by HLA-C dominated the ex vivo response. Individuals carrying CMV plus the relevant HLA were identified by cumulative frequency of public TCR beta families.

CDR1 is MNHNY and CDR2 is SVGAGI in the germline V gene (reference sequence). V was pared by 5 bases and J by 5 bases, with 14 bases of the junction left unmatched. There are 16 residues in the CDR3. This TCR was recovered from a human donor in good health (CMV status not recorded). Some clones in this sample may be carry-over from other donors' samples. The sequencing sample was made of CD8+ T cells from PBMCs. This rearrangement joins TRBV6-6 to TRBJ1-1; 7 positions agree with TRBD1. CDR3 residues: CASSRHPSGGLTEAFF. The CDR3 nucleotides read TGTGCCAGCAGTCGACACCCATCAGGGGGTCTAACTGAAGCTTTCTTT.